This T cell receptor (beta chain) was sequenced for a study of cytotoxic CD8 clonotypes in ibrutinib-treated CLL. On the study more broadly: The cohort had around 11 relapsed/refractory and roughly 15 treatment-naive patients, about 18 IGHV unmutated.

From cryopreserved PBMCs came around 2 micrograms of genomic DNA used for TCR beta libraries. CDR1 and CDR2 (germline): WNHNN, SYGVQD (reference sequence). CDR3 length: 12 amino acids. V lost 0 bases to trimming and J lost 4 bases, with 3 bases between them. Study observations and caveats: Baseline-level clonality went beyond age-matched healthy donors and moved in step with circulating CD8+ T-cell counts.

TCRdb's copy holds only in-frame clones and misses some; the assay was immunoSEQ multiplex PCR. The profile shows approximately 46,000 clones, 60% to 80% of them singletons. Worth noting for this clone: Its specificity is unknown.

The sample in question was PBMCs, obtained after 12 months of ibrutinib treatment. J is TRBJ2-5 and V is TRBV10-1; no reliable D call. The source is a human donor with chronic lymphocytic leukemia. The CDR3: CASSESVETQYF. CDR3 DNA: TGCGCCAGCAGTGAGTCGGTAGAGACCCAGTACTTC.